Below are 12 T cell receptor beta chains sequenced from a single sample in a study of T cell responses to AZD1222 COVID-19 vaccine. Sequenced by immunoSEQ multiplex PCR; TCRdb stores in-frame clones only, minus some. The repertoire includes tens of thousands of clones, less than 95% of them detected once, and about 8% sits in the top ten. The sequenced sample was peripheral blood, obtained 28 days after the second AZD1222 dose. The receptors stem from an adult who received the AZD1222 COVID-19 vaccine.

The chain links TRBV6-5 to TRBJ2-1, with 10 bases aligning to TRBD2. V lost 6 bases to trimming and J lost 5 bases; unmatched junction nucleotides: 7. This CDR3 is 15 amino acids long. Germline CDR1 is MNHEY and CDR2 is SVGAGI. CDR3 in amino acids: CASRGLGTSDNEQFF. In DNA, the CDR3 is TGTGCCAGCAGAGGCCTCGGGACTAGCGACAATGAGCAGTTCTTC.

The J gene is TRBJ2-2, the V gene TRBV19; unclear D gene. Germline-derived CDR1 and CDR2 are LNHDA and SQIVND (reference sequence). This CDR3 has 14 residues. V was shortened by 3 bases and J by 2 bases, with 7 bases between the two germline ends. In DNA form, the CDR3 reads TGTGCCAGTAGTATTAGTCAAAACACCGGGGAGCTGTTTTTT. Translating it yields CASSISQNTGELFF.

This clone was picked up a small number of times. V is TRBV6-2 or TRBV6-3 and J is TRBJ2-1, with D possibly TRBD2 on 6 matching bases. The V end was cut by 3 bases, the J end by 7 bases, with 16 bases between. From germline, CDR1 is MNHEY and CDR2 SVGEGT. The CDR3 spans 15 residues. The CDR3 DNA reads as TGTGCCAGCAGTTATTCTAGCGTGGCTTGGAATGAGCAGTTCTTC. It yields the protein CASSYSSVAWNEQFF.

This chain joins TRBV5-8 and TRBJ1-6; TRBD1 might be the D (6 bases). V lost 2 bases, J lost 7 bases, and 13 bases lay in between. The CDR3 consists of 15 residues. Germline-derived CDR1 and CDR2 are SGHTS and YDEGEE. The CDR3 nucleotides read TGTGCCAGCAGCTTCGACAGGCACCCAAATTCACCCCTCCACTTT. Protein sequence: CASSFDRHPNSPLHF.

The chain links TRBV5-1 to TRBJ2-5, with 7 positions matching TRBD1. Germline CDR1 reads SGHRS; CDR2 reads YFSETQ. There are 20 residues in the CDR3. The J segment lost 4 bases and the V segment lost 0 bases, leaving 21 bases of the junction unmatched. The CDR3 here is CASSLGQGRGLQRITETQYF. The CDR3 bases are TGCGCCAGCAGCTTGGGACAGGGTCGCGGTCTACAGCGTATAACAGAGACCCAGTACTTC.

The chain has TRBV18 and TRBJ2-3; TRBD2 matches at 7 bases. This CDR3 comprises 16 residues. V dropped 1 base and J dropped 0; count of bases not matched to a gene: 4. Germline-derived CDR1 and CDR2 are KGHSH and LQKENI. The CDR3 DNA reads TGTGCCAGCTCACCACTGGCTAGCGGTAGCACAGATACGCAGTATTTT. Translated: CASSPLASGSTDTQYF.

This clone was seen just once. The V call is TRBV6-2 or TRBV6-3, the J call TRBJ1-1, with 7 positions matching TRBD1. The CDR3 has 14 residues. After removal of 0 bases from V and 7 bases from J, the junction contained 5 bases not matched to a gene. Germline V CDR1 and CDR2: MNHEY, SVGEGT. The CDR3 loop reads CASSYSATGLEAFF. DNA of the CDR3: TGTGCCAGCAGTTACTCTGCGACAGGGCTTGAAGCTTTCTTT.

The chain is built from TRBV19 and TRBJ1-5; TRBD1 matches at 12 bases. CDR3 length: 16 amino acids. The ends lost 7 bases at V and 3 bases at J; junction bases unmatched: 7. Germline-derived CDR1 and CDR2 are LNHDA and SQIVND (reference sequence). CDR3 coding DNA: TGTGCCAGTAAACCCGGGACAGGGGGCTACAATCAGCCCCAGCATTTT. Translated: CASKPGTGGYNQPQHF.

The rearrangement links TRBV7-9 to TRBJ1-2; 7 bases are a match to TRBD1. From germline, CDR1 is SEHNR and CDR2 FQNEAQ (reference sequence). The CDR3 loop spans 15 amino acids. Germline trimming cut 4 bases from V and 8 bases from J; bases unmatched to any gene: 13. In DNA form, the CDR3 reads TGTGCCAGCAGCTCATTACGGTACAGGGGTCGGGGCTACACCTTC. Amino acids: CASSSLRYRGRGYTF.

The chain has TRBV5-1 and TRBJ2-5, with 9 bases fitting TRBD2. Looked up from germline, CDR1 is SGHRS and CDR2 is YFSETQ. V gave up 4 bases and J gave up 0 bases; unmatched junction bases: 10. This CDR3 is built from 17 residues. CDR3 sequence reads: CASSLGNSGRYQETQYF. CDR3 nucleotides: TGCGCCAGCAGCCTGGGGAACAGCGGGAGGTACCAAGAGACCCAGTACTTC.

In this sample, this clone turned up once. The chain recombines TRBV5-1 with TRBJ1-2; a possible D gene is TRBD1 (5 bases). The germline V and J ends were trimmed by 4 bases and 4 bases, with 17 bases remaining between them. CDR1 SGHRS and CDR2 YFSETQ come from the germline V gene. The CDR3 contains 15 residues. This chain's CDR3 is CASSRGADLFYGYTF. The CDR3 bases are TGCGCCAGCAGCCGCGGGGCAGACCTTTTCTATGGCTACACCTTC.

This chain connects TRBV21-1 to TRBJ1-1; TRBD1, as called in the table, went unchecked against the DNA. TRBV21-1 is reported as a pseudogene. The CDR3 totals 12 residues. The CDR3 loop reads CASSKQNTEAFF. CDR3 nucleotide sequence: TGTGCCAGCAGCAAACAGAACACTGAAGCTTTCTTT.